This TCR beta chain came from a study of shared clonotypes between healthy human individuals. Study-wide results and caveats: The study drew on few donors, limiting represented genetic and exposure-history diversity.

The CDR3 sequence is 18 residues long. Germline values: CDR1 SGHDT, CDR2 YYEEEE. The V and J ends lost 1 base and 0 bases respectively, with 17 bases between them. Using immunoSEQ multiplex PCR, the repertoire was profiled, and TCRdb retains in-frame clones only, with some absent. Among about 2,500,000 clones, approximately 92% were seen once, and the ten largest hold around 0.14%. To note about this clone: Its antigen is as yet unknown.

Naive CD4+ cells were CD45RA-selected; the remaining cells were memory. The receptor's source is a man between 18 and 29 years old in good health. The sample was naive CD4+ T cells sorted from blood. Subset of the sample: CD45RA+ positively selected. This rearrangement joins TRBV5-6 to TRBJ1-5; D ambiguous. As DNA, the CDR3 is TGTGCCAGCAGCTTGCATGGGTTTTTCGGGGATAGCAATCAGCCCCAGCATTTT. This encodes CASSLHGFFGDSNQPQHF. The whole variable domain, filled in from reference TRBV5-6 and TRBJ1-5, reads DAGVTQSPTHLIKTRGQQVTLRCSPKSGHDTVSWYQQALGQGPQFIFQYYEEEERQRGNFPDRFSGHQFPNYSSELNVNALLLGDSALYLCASSLHGFFGDSNQPQHFGDGTRLSIL.